What follows are 14 T cell receptor beta chains derived from one specimen sequenced in a study of a mutant IDH1 vaccine in newly diagnosed glioma (dated by TCRdb to the early 2020s). Libraries were built with the immunoSEQ multiplex PCR assay. TCRdb obtained this table from immuneACCESS and retained in-frame rearrangements with V and J assigned. These tables miss some clones; where compared with another copy, unresolved V genes account for less than half of the shortfall, and the remainder is unexplained. This sample holds tens of thousands of clones; about nine tenths were observed only once. The ten largest clones take up roughly 3.5% of the sample. These receptors' targets are unknown. The time point label corresponds to: week 5, during vaccination. Each vaccine dose, consisting of 300 ug of a 20-mer mutant IDH1 peptide in Montanide, was administered subcutaneously with topical imiquimod. Sample: peripheral blood mononuclear cells (PBMCs), taken from a glioma patient whose treatment included an IDH1 peptide vaccine. All receptors derive from a woman between 35 and 50 years old with glioma. Some clones in this sample may be carry-over from other donors' samples.

The chain is built from TRBV7-6 and TRBJ1-2; a weak D match, TRBD1 (5 bases). This CDR3 has 13 residues. Trimming took off 6 bases at V and 4 bases at J, with 12 bases between the two ends. Germline lookup yields CDR1 SGHVS and CDR2 FNYEAQ. The CDR3 sequence is CASSNPGSYGYTF. The DNA of the CDR3 is TGTGCCAGCAGTAACCCAGGGAGCTATGGCTACACCTTC.

The chain uses TRBV4-2 and TRBJ2-3; 9 bases line up with TRBD2. CDR1 is LGHNA and CDR2 is YNFKEQ in the germline V gene. J gave up 6 bases and V 0 bases, and 10 bases lay outside the gene matches. This CDR3 comprises 17 residues. The CDR3 is CASSQERGGGGGDTQYF. In nucleotides, the CDR3 is TGTGCCAGCAGCCAAGAACGCGGCGGGGGGGGAGGGGATACGCAGTATTTT.

This CDR3 is CASSMGTGGFNQPQHF. CDR3 DNA sequence: TGTGCCAGTAGTATGGGGACAGGGGGCTTCAATCAGCCCCAGCATTTT. The chain is built from TRBV19 and TRBJ1-5; TRBD1 matches 12 bases. The ends lost 3 bases at V and 3 bases at J; junction bases unmatched: 3. This CDR3 has 16 residues. Germline V gene sequence: CDR1 LNHDA, CDR2 SQIVND (reference sequence).

This clone occurred once. The chain combines TRBV14 with TRBJ2-7, with D perhaps matching TRBD1 (5 bases). The V end was cut by 1 base, the J end by 3 bases, with 22 bases between. Germline V gene data show CDR1 as SGHDN and CDR2 as FVKESK. The CDR3 is 18 amino acids. CDR3 nucleotides: TGTGCCAGCAGCCAAGTGCTCCGTTTGGGGCAAATGAACTACGAGCAGTACTTC. Translation gives CASSQVLRLGQMNYEQYF.

The gene calls are TRBV5-1 and TRBJ2-3, with D maybe TRBD1 (5 bases). CDR3 length: 14 amino acids. V lost 5 bases and J 1 base, leaving 11 bases between the germline ends. The germline gives CDR1 SGHRS, CDR2 YFSETQ. The CDR3 bases are TGCGCCAGCAGAGCAGGGCGAGGCACAGATACGCAGTATTTT. It translates to CASRAGRGTDTQYF.

The chain has TRBV28 and TRBJ1-2; TRBD1 agrees at 9 bases. CDR3 length: 17 amino acids. Trimming took 3 bases from V and 3 from J; bases not matched to a gene: 11. Germline-derived CDR1 and CDR2 are MDHEN and SYDVKM. CDR3 amino acids: CASSFVGGDRADYGYTF. The CDR3 DNA is TGTGCCAGCAGTTTCGTCGGTGGGGACAGGGCTGACTATGGCTACACCTTC.

The chain recombines TRBV7-2 with TRBJ2-3, with D unclear. With 1 base removed from V and 14 bases from J, the gap between germline ends came to 22 bases. In germline, CDR1 is SGHTA, CDR2 FQGNSA. There are 15 residues in the CDR3. CDR3 in amino acids: CASSLVGVSFANPYF. The CDR3 DNA sequence: TGTGCCAGCAGCTTAGTAGGTGTTTCGTTTGCTAATCCGTATTTT.

The rearrangement links TRBV9 to TRBJ2-3, with TRBD2 matching 7 bases. Germline V CDR1 and CDR2: SGDLS, YYNGEE. V gave up 4 bases and J gave up 6 bases; unmatched junction bases: 5. There are 13 residues in the CDR3. DNA for the CDR3: TGTGCCAGCAGCAGGACTAGTGTGGATACGCAGTATTTT. Translation gives CASSRTSVDTQYF.

The rearrangement links TRBV9 to TRBJ2-5, with 7 nucleotides matching TRBD1. The length of the CDR3 is 14 residues. V lost 4 bases and J lost 2; bases outside the gene matches: 5. Germline V lookup: CDR1 SGDLS, CDR2 YYNGEE. The CDR3 DNA reads TGTGCCAGCAGCATACAGGGGCGACAAGAGACCCAGTACTTC. This sequence encodes CASSIQGRQETQYF.

This chain uses TRBV18 with TRBJ2-7, with TRBD2 identical over 9 bases. J was trimmed by 1 base and V by 3 bases; bases with no gene match: 19. The germline V gene encodes CDR1 KGHSH and CDR2 LQKENI. The CDR3 has 20 amino acids. The CDR3 DNA follows: TGTGCCAGCTCACCGGTTGGGGTTACCGTAGCTAGCGGGGAATCCTACGAGCAGTACTTC. Its protein is CASSPVGVTVASGESYEQYF.

This chain links TRBV6-1 with TRBJ1-5; no reliable D call. Germline V CDR1 and CDR2: MNHNS, SASEGT. The V and J ends lost 1 base and 5 bases respectively, with 9 bases between them. The CDR3 sequence is 14 residues long. The CDR3 is CASSEEYRHQPQHF. As DNA, the CDR3 is TGTGCCAGCAGTGAAGAGTACAGACATCAGCCCCAGCATTTT.

This clone showed up just once. The CDR3 coding sequence is TGTGCCAGCAGCCACGCGACAGGGACCCCTGGAAACACCATATATTTT. Its protein product is CASSHATGTPGNTIYF. The chain links TRBV11-2 to TRBJ1-3; 7 nucleotides line up with TRBD1. The J segment lost 2 bases and the V segment lost 5 bases, leaving 9 bases of the junction unmatched. Germline CDR1 reads SGHAT; CDR2 reads FQNNGV. This CDR3 is 16 amino acids long.

J is TRBJ2-5 and V is TRBV10-3; D is perhaps TRBD1 (5 bases). V was clipped by 6 bases and J by 2 bases, with 13 bases between them. In germline, CDR1 is ENHRY, CDR2 SYGVKD. The CDR3 has 14 amino acids. CDR3 sequence reads: CAISEVGLQETQYF. The CDR3 DNA is TGTGCCATCAGCGAGGTGGGGCTACAAGAGACCCAGTACTTC.

The gene calls are TRBV5-6 and TRBJ2-2, with 13 bases lining up with TRBD2. The CDR3 sequence is 19 residues long. V dropped 3 bases and J dropped 8; count of bases not matched to a gene: 16. Germline loops: CDR1 SGHDT, CDR2 YYEEEE. The chain's CDR3 is CASSSGLAGAFKVGGELFF. The CDR3, as DNA: TGTGCCAGCAGCTCCGGACTAGCGGGAGCTTTTAAGGTTGGAGGGGAGCTGTTTTTT.